What follows are 20 T cell receptor beta chains derived from one specimen sequenced in a study of OX40 agonist ivuxolimab in advanced cancers. Sequencing used immunoSEQ multiplex PCR; TCRdb keeps in-frame clones, though not all of them. This sample has roughly 72,000 clones; about 85% occur once, and the top ten carry roughly 5.3%. The sample here was CD4+ or CD8+ T cells sorted from blood, taken in a trial of the OX40 agonist ivuxolimab. All receptors derive from an adult with an advanced solid tumor such as melanoma, head and neck, liver or kidney cancer.

The chain uses TRBV10-2 and TRBJ1-5; 8 bases fit TRBD1. Germline CDR1 and CDR2: WSHSY and SAAADI. The CDR3 contains 15 residues. Germline trimming cut 0 bases from V and 3 bases from J; bases unmatched to any gene: 1. The CDR3 nucleotides are TGCGCCAGCAGTGAGTCGACAGGGGACAATCAGCCCCAGCATTTT. Translated: CASSESTGDNQPQHF.

The chain combines TRBV7-2 with TRBJ1-3; no firm D call. This CDR3 is 15 amino acids long. The ends were cut back, 4 bases at V and 1 base at J, with 11 bases in the middle. Germline V gives CDR1 SGHTA, CDR2 FQGNSA. The CDR3 region has the DNA TGTGCCAGCAGCTCATATTTAGAGTCTGGAAACACCATATATTTT. The encoded protein is CASSSYLESGNTIYF. Combining the CDR3 with reference TRBV7-2 and TRBJ1-3 gives the whole variable domain GAGVSQSPSNKVTEKGKDVELRCDPISGHTALYWYRQSLGQGLEFLIYFQGNSAPDKSGLPSDRFSAERTGGSVSTLTIQRTQQEDSAVYLCASSSYLESGNTIYFGEGSWLTVV.

The CDR3 bases are TGTGCCAGCAGTTTATACGGGGGGACAGGCCCAGCCAACGTCCTGACTTTC. Translated: CASSLYGGTGPANVLTF. This chain connects TRBV27 to TRBJ2-6; tentatively, D is TRBD1 (8 bases). The CDR3 totals 17 residues. Germline V CDR1 and CDR2: MNHEY, SMNVEV (reference sequence). V lost 1 base and J lost 7, with 17 bases in between.

The chain recombines TRBV5-1 with TRBJ1-2; possible D gene TRBD1, 6 bases. In germline, CDR1 is SGHRS, CDR2 YFSETQ. Trimming left V 4 bases short and J 0 bases short, with 19 bases between. This CDR3 contains 17 residues. The CDR3 DNA reads as TGCGCCAGCAGCAAAGAACCGACCAGGGGTGCTAACTATGGCTACACCTTC. This sequence encodes CASSKEPTRGANYGYTF.

J is TRBJ2-7 and V is TRBV7-8; D possibly corresponds to TRBD2 (6 bases). The CDR3 length is 16 residues. V lost 3 bases and J 4 bases, leaving 19 bases between the germline ends. Germline assignment: CDR1 SGHVS and CDR2 FQNEAQ. Here the CDR3 DNA reads TGTGCCAGCAGCTTGAGTGGGATCGGGAGCGTATACGAGCAGTACTTC. The encoded protein is CASSLSGIGSVYEQYF. The variable domain in full, with the rest retrieved from reference TRBV7-8 and TRBJ2-7, is GAGVSQSPRYKVAKRGQDVALRCDPISGHVSLFWYQQALGQGPEFLTYFQNEAQLDKSGLPSDRFFAERPEGSVSTLKIQRTQQEDSAVYLCASSLSGIGSVYEQYFGPGTRLTVT.

The V and J genes are TRBV6-6 and TRBJ2-1; 8 bases align to TRBD1. V was clipped by 3 bases and J by 7 bases; unmatched bases: 5. Germline CDR1 is MNHNY and CDR2 is SVGAGI (reference sequence). CDR3 length equals 14 residues. The CDR3 DNA reads as TGTGCCAGCAGTTATGGGACAGGTCTTAATGAGCAGTTCTTC. This encodes CASSYGTGLNEQFF.

The chain has TRBV5-1 and TRBJ1-2, with a tentative D call TRBD1 (5 bases). The germline CDR1 and CDR2 sequences are SGHRS and YFSETQ. With 0 bases removed from V and 8 bases from J, the gap between germline ends came to 17 bases. The CDR3 covers 15 residues. CDR3 nucleotides: TGCGCCAGCAGCTTGGGGCGGGGGACGAAGACGGGCTACACCTTC. This codes for CASSLGRGTKTGYTF.

This chain joins TRBV9 and TRBJ1-1; TRBD1 might be the D (5 bases). Trimming took 4 bases from V and 3 from J, leaving 10 bases between them. This CDR3 is built from 13 residues. Germline CDR1 SGDLS, CDR2 YYNGEE. Written as DNA, the CDR3 is TGTGCCAGCAGCCCTGGGGGGGACACTGAAGCTTTCTTT. This translates into CASSPGGDTEAFF.

The chain joins TRBV2 to TRBJ1-2; D might be TRBD1 (5 bases). In germline, CDR1 is SNHLY, CDR2 FYNNEI. V was shortened by 11 bases and J by 5 bases, with 18 bases between the two germline ends. The length of the CDR3 is 13 residues. The CDR3 is CASTGRIPYGYTF. DNA for the CDR3: TGTGCCTCAACGGGGCGAATACCGTATGGCTACACCTTC.

The chain uses TRBV28 and TRBJ1-1, with D hard to call. The CDR3 is 14 residues long. The germline V gene encodes CDR1 MDHEN and CDR2 SYDVKM. The V end was cut by 3 bases, the J end by 5 bases, with 13 bases between. The CDR3 loop reads CASSFPSRGTEAFF. In DNA, the CDR3 is TGTGCCAGCAGTTTTCCCTCGAGAGGTACTGAAGCTTTCTTT.

The rearrangement links TRBV11-3 to TRBJ2-3; 11 nucleotides align to TRBD2. The CDR3 is 15 residues long. Unmatched junction bases numbered 4, after V lost 5 bases and J lost 3 bases. Germline V gives CDR1 SGHNT, CDR2 YENEEA. This CDR3 is CASSALAGDTDTQYF. Here the CDR3 DNA reads TGTGCCAGCAGCGCACTAGCGGGGGATACAGATACGCAGTATTTT.

V is TRBV28 and J is TRBJ2-3, with 10 positions matching TRBD2. CDR3 length equals 15 residues. Trimming took 9 bases from V and 2 from J; bases not matched to a gene: 8. Germline assignment: CDR1 MDHEN and CDR2 SYDVKM. The CDR3 protein is CASQIAGGPTDTQYF. The CDR3 nucleotides read TGTGCCAGTCAAATAGCGGGGGGCCCCACAGATACGCAGTATTTT.

This chain uses TRBV6-5 with TRBJ2-6; D remains unclear. The CDR3 runs to 15 residues. Germline lookup yields CDR1 MNHEY and CDR2 SVGAGI. Trimming cost V 6 bases and J 2 bases, with 11 bases left between them. The CDR3 protein is CASSLDGAGANVLTF. The CDR3 DNA sequence: TGTGCCAGCAGCCTAGACGGAGCTGGGGCCAACGTCCTGACTTTC.

CDR3 DNA sequence: TGTGCCAGCAGTCGGACGTACTATAATTCACCCCTCCACTTT. It encodes CASSRTYYNSPLHF. The V gene is TRBV6-5, the J gene TRBJ1-6; no definite D call. This CDR3 has 14 amino acids. V dropped 5 bases and J dropped 3 bases, with 8 bases sitting between them. CDR1 is MNHEY, CDR2 SVGAGI, per germline.

The chain carries TRBV9 and TRBJ2-1; D not certain. The CDR3 has 13 amino acids. Trimming took 2 bases from V and 6 from J, leaving 9 bases between them. Per germline, CDR1 SGDLS and CDR2 YYNGEE. CDR3 nucleotide sequence: TGTGCCAGCAGCGTGGCGAGTGGCAATGAGCAGTTCTTC. Its protein product is CASSVASGNEQFF.

The chain links TRBV5-6 to TRBJ1-1; D remains unclear. The CDR3 has 12 amino acids. Germline CDR1 is SGHDT and CDR2 is YYEEEE. With 0 bases removed from V and 6 bases from J, the gap between germline ends came to 6 bases. CDR3 protein: CASSLETPEAFF. The CDR3 DNA reads TGTGCCAGCAGCTTGGAGACGCCTGAAGCTTTCTTT.

The chain carries TRBV5-1 and TRBJ2-2; D is undetermined. Germline V CDR1 and CDR2: SGHRS, YFSETQ. The CDR3 loop spans 15 amino acids. The V gene lost 10 bases and the J gene lost 1 base, with 17 bases spanning the gap. The CDR3, as DNA: TGCGCCGTCTCTCCGGACCCCCGGAACACCGGGGAGCTGTTTTTT. As protein: CAVSPDPRNTGELFF.

The chain uses TRBV4-1 and TRBJ1-3, with 7 bases that match TRBD1. V lost 0 bases to trimming and J lost 0 bases; unmatched junction nucleotides: 5. Germline assignment: CDR1 MGHRA and CDR2 YSYEKL. The CDR3 is 17 residues long. The CDR3 here is CASSQDGQGGSGNTIYF. Here the CDR3 DNA reads TGCGCCAGCAGCCAAGATGGGCAGGGGGGCTCTGGAAACACCATATATTTT.

This clone was counted once. Other DNA sequences in the same sample also yield this CDR3. The rearrangement links TRBV11-3 to TRBJ2-3; a weak D match, TRBD2 (5 bases). V was clipped by 1 base and J by 7 bases, with 9 bases between them. This CDR3 spans 13 amino acids. Germline assignment: CDR1 SGHNT and CDR2 YENEEA. CDR3 amino acids: CASSLGGRNTQYF. CDR3 nucleotides: TGTGCCAGCAGCTTAGGCGGGCGTAATACGCAGTATTTT.

This rearrangement joins TRBV6-5 to TRBJ2-2; 7 bases line up with TRBD2. The germline V gene encodes CDR1 MNHEY and CDR2 SVGAGI. The length of the CDR3 is 15 residues. J lost 5 bases, V lost 5 bases, and 8 bases had no gene match. The DNA for the CDR3 is TGTGCCAGCAGTAGGGCGGGGGACGGTACCGGGGAGCTGTTTTTT. Translation: CASSRAGDGTGELFF.